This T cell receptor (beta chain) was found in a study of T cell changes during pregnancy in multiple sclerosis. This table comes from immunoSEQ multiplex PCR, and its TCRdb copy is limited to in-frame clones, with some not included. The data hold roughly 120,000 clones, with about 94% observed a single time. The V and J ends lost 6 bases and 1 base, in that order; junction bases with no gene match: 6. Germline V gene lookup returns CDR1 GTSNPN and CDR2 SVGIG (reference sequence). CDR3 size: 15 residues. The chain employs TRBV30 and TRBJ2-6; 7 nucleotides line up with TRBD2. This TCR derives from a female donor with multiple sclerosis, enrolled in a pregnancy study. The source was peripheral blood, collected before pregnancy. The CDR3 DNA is TGTGCCTGTCCCCTGGGGGGGTCTGGGGCCAACGTCCTGACTTTC. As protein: CACPLGGSGANVLTF.